One sample yielded the 25 T cell receptor beta chains listed below, sequenced in a study of blood T cell repertoires in COVID-19 (dated by TCRdb to about 2020). To prepare the library, the immunoSEQ multiplex PCR assay was applied. The clones in this table, taken by TCRdb from immuneACCESS, are in-frame only. Not every clone is retained; where verified, under half of the shortfall comes from an unresolved V gene, and the cause of the rest is unknown. A total of around 230,000 clones appear in this sample, about 80% of them only once. Around 2.3% of the sample is in the top ten clones. Input material: peripheral blood. The receptors shown here come from a middle-aged woman with active or convalescent COVID-19.

The J gene is TRBJ1-2, the V gene TRBV6-5; a possible D gene is TRBD1 (6 bases). The CDR3 has 14 amino acids. CDR1 is MNHEY, CDR2 SVGAGI, per germline. The V end was cut by 2 bases, the J end by 3 bases, with 10 bases between. The CDR3 nucleotides are TGTGCCAGCAGTTACACCTCAGGGGACTATGGCTACACCTTC. Protein sequence: CASSYTSGDYGYTF.

This chain uses TRBV28 with TRBJ2-4; 7 nucleotides align to TRBD1. The CDR3 contains 18 residues. Germline values: CDR1 MDHEN, CDR2 SYDVKM. V was clipped by 6 bases and J by 3 bases; unmatched bases: 17. This CDR3 reads CASRPTNSHRGFKNIQYF. The CDR3 bases are TGTGCCAGCAGACCCACAAATTCCCACAGGGGATTCAAAAACATTCAGTACTTC.

The genes are TRBV5-4 and TRBJ2-2, with D hard to call. Germline CDR1 reads SGHNT; CDR2 reads YYREEE (reference sequence). V was cut by 0 bases and J by 0 bases, with 6 bases left in between. The CDR3 is 15 amino acids. For the CDR3, the DNA is TGTGCCAGCAGCTTGGTAGAAACGAACACCGGGGAGCTGTTTTTT. It is translated as CASSLVETNTGELFF.

The chain is built from TRBV2 and TRBJ1-1; the D is unclear. Trimming left V 2 bases short and J 2 bases short, with 15 bases between. The CDR3 has 16 residues. Germline CDR1 is SNHLY and CDR2 is FYNNEI. The CDR3 DNA sequence: TGTGCCAGCAGTGAATGGTTATACACAGAAAACACTGAAGCTTTCTTT. It codes for CASSEWLYTENTEAFF.

The chain carries TRBV28 and TRBJ2-1, with D tentatively TRBD2 (6 bases). V was shortened by 6 bases and J by 7 bases, with 10 bases between the two germline ends. The CDR3 spans 12 residues. Germline V lookup: CDR1 MDHEN, CDR2 SYDVKM. CDR3 DNA sequence: TGTGCCAGCAGCTTAGCGGAGAATGAGCAGTTCTTC. Translation: CASSLAENEQFF.

The DNA of the CDR3 is TGTGCCAGCAGCCAGCAGGCTCGGGACTACGAGCAGTACTTC. The encoded protein is CASSQQARDYEQYF. The rearrangement links TRBV4-2 to TRBJ2-7; D perhaps matches TRBD2 (5 bases). CDR1 is LGHNA and CDR2 is YNFKEQ in the germline V gene. The germline V and J ends were trimmed by 3 bases and 3 bases, with 12 bases remaining between them. This CDR3 spans 14 amino acids.

The CDR3 DNA follows: TGTGCCAGCAGCAGCCGACAGGGACTCACAGATACGCAGTATTTT. It yields the protein CASSSRQGLTDTQYF. The chain couples TRBV5-6 to TRBJ2-3, with D tentatively TRBD1 (7 bases). V was pared by 4 bases and J by 2 bases, with 14 bases between. CDR1 is SGHDT, CDR2 YYEEEE, per germline. The length of the CDR3 is 15 residues.

The chain is built from TRBV28 and TRBJ1-1, with a possible D match to TRBD1 (5 bases). This CDR3 comprises 14 residues. The germline CDR1 and CDR2 sequences are MDHEN and SYDVKM. V was shortened by 5 bases and J by 1 base, with 11 bases between the two germline ends. The CDR3 nucleotides read TGTGCCAGCAGTCCTGAAACAGGGAACACTGAAGCTTTCTTT. Translated, it gives CASSPETGNTEAFF.

The rearrangement uses TRBV10-3 and TRBJ1-6; D is undetermined. Trimming took off 5 bases at V and 1 base at J, with 6 bases between the two ends. This CDR3 is 14 amino acids long. The germline V gene has CDR1 ENHRY and CDR2 SYGVKD. The CDR3 nucleotides are TGTGCCATCAGTCCGGGGTCCTATAATTCACCCCTCCACTTT. As protein: CAISPGSYNSPLHF.

This chain links TRBV5-1 with TRBJ1-2; TRBD1 agrees at 12 bases. The J segment lost 2 bases and the V segment lost 10 bases, leaving 12 bases of the junction unmatched. The CDR3 loop spans 16 amino acids. The germline CDR1 and CDR2 sequences are SGHRS and YFSETQ. The CDR3 region is CASKGGQGAGNYGYTF. The CDR3 DNA follows: TGCGCCTCCAAGGGGGGACAGGGGGCCGGGAACTATGGCTACACCTTC.

This chain joins TRBV28 and TRBJ1-1; possible D gene TRBD1, 6 bases. This CDR3 is 14 amino acids long. Trimming pared 6 bases from V and 1 base from J, leaving 12 bases between. Germline V gene sequence: CDR1 MDHEN, CDR2 SYDVKM. As DNA, the CDR3 is TGTGCCAGCAGCCAACAGGGTTGGAACACTGAAGCTTTCTTT. Amino acid sequence: CASSQQGWNTEAFF.

The rearrangement joins TRBV6-5 to TRBJ2-2; D is uncertain. V dropped 3 bases and J dropped 0 bases, with 8 bases sitting between them. CDR1 is MNHEY, CDR2 SVGAGI, per germline. CDR3 length equals 15 residues. CDR3 sequence reads: CASSYTRTNTGELFF. In DNA form, the CDR3 reads TGTGCCAGCAGTTATACGCGTACGAACACCGGGGAGCTGTTTTTT.

The V and J genes are TRBV13 and TRBJ1-6, with D tentatively TRBD1 (5 bases). Germline CDR1 PRHDT, CDR2 FYEKMQ (reference sequence). V dropped 6 bases and J dropped 9 bases, with 18 bases sitting between them. This CDR3 is built from 15 residues. CDR3 in amino acids: CASSSRWGEVSPLHF. CDR3 coding DNA: TGTGCCAGCAGTTCCAGGTGGGGGGAAGTTTCACCCCTCCACTTT.

This clone has a handful of counts. This specimen includes other DNA sequences encoding the same CDR3. The gene calls are TRBV7-9 and TRBJ1-2; maybe TRBD1 (6 bases). This CDR3 spans 13 amino acids. Germline V gives CDR1 SEHNR, CDR2 FQNEAQ (reference sequence). Trimming removed 2 bases at V and 2 bases at J, with 6 bases between. This chain's CDR3 is CASSLQGNYGYTF. In nucleotides, the CDR3 is TGTGCCAGCAGCTTACAGGGGAACTATGGCTACACCTTC.

CDR3 sequence reads: CASSEIAGGDRNIQYF. The CDR3 DNA sequence: TGCGCCAGCAGTGAGATAGCGGGAGGAGATCGAAACATTCAGTACTTC. V is TRBV10-1 and J is TRBJ2-4, with 10 positions matching TRBD2. The CDR3 extends over 16 amino acids. Germline values: CDR1 WNHNN, CDR2 SYGVQD (reference sequence). The V and J ends lost 2 bases and 6 bases, in that order; junction bases with no gene match: 7.

The CDR3 sequence is CASSDEPHPPTGELFF. The CDR3 DNA sequence: TGCGCCAGCAGTGACGAGCCGCACCCTCCCACCGGGGAGCTGTTTTTT. J is TRBJ2-2 and V is TRBV10-1; D is unresolved. Germline V CDR1 and CDR2: WNHNN, SYGVQD (reference sequence). Trimming removed 3 bases from V and 4 bases from J, with 15 bases in between. This CDR3 comprises 16 residues.

The rearrangement joins TRBV6-2 or TRBV6-3 to TRBJ2-2, with TRBD2 matching 7 bases. The junction had 5 bases not matched to a gene; V was cut back by 2 bases and J by 5 bases. The CDR3 sequence is 15 residues long. Germline lookup yields CDR1 MNHEY and CDR2 SVGEGT. CDR3 DNA sequence: TGTGCCAGCAGTTACCCGCCAGCGGGGACCGGGGAGCTGTTTTTT. Encoded protein: CASSYPPAGTGELFF.

A single count supports this clone. CDR3: CASGLQSSYEQYF. CDR3 sequence (DNA): TGTGCCAGCGGACTTCAGAGCTCCTACGAGCAGTACTTC. The genes are TRBV11-2 and TRBJ2-7; TRBD2 is a possible D gene (5 bases). The germline CDR1 and CDR2 sequences are SGHAT and FQNNGV. Trimming cost V 8 bases and J 0 bases, with 11 bases left between them. The CDR3 spans 13 residues.

The rearrangement uses TRBV24-1 and TRBJ2-2, with D possibly being TRBD1 (5 bases). Trimming pared 1 base from V and 1 base from J, leaving 12 bases between. Germline V gene lookup returns CDR1 KGHDR and CDR2 SFDVKD. CDR3 length: 17 residues. CDR3 nucleotide sequence: TGTGCCACCAGTGATTTAAGTCCAGGGAAGAACACCGGGGAGCTGTTTTTT. Translating gives CATSDLSPGKNTGELFF.

The gene calls are TRBV3-1 (or the pseudogene TRBV3-2) and TRBJ2-4; 7 nucleotides align to TRBD2. There are 15 residues in the CDR3. V was pared by 0 bases and J by 6 bases, with 5 bases of the junction left unmatched. The germline V gene encodes CDR1 LGHDT and CDR2 YNNKEL (reference sequence). The CDR3 loop is CASSQELAVLNIQYF. CDR3 nucleotides: TGTGCCAGCAGCCAAGAGCTAGCGGTGCTAAACATTCAGTACTTC.

This chain links TRBV7-2 with TRBJ2-5; possibly TRBD2 for D (6 bases). The germline CDR1 and CDR2 sequences are SGHTA and FQGNSA. The CDR3 totals 13 residues. V was shortened by 3 bases and J by 4 bases, with 9 bases between the two germline ends. CDR3 amino acids: CASSFGGPETQYF. The CDR3 DNA reads TGTGCCAGCAGCTTCGGAGGGCCAGAGACCCAGTACTTC.

This chain uses TRBV11-2 with TRBJ2-7; D is uncertain. With 0 bases removed from V and 5 bases from J, the gap between germline ends came to 14 bases. In germline, CDR1 is SGHAT, CDR2 FQNNGV. The CDR3 length is 15 residues. CDR3 bases: TGTGCCAGCAGCTTAGATCTGCCGGTAGCCCACGAGCAGTACTTC. This sequence encodes CASSLDLPVAHEQYF.

The chain joins TRBV23-1 to TRBJ2-3, with 12 bases lining up with TRBD1. TRBV23-1 is an ORF for which the function is uncertain. V shed 6 bases, J shed 3 bases, and the junction held 7 bases outside the gene matches. The CDR3 covers 16 residues. The CDR3 loop is CASRQGTGGETDTQYF. The CDR3, as DNA: TGCGCCAGCAGACAAGGGACAGGGGGCGAAACAGATACGCAGTATTTT.

The V and J genes are TRBV28 and TRBJ1-5; 9 positions agree with TRBD1. V lost 7 bases to trimming and J lost 3 bases; unmatched junction nucleotides: 10. Looked up from germline, CDR1 is MDHEN and CDR2 is SYDVKM. This CDR3 spans 16 amino acids. CDR3 protein: CASTNGGQGLNQPQHF. The CDR3 DNA reads TGTGCCAGCACCAACGGGGGACAGGGCCTCAATCAGCCCCAGCATTTT.

The J gene is TRBJ1-2, the V gene TRBV6-6; 10 bases fit TRBD1. Germline CDR1 and CDR2: MNHNY and SVGAGI (reference sequence). V lost 6 bases to trimming and J lost 1 base; unmatched junction nucleotides: 5. This CDR3 has 15 residues. The CDR3 loop reads CASRKGTGVNYGYTF. CDR3 nucleotides: TGTGCCAGCAGAAAGGGGACAGGGGTTAACTATGGCTACACCTTC.